The rows below give T cell receptor beta chains drawn from one sample of a study of T cells in Graves' hyperthyroidism and ophthalmopathy. TCRdb reprocessed the multiplex PCR reads via MiXCR and lists one record per CDR3 protein. The data contain 480,000 or so distinct CDR3 sequences, over 45% of them singletons. Sequenced: peripheral blood or thyroid tissue (not recorded which). These receptors were obtained from an adult woman with Graves' disease, either hyperthyroidism or ophthalmopathy (not recorded which). Both conserved end residues are part of each CDR3. Each record gives: J gene, clone size, CDR3 length, V gene, D gene, CDR3 protein, CDR3 DNA. D genes are given only for firm matches. Clone size is given for some rows only: seen once, a few or many times, or a class if the clone is expanded.

>TRBJ1-2|many|14|TRBV15|.
CATSRVTGMGGYTF
TGTGCCACCAGCAGAGTTACAGGGATGGGTGGCTACACCTTC
>TRBJ1-5|.|14|TRBV10-3|TRBD1
CAISEGTGAGPQHF
TGTGCCATCAGTGAGGGGACAGGGGCAGGGCCCCAGCATTTT
>TRBJ2-5|.|16|TRBV7-9|.
CASSLVGLLSPETQYF
TGTGCCAGCAGCTTAGTGGGACTCCTTTCCCCAGAGACCCAGTACTTC
>TRBJ1-6|.|14|TRBV25-1|.
CASSRGKGNSPLHF
TGTGCCAGCAGTAGGGGAAAGGGAAATTCACCCCTCCACTTT
>TRBJ1-2|.|11|TRBV29-1|.
CSVEDAGGYTF
TGCAGCGTTGAAGATGCAGGTGGCTACACCTTC
>TRBJ2-7|many|14|TRBV9|.
CASSVGTTKYEQYF
TGTGCCAGCAGCGTTGGGACAACCAAATACGAGCAGTACTTC
>TRBJ1-5|few|14|TRBV2|TRBD1
CASSRDRAQWPQHF
TGTGCCAGCAGCCGGGACAGGGCCCAGTGGCCCCAGCATTTT
>TRBJ1-5|.|15|TRBV7-8|.
CASRGTGADNQPQHF
TGTGCCAGCAGGGGTACCGGGGCCGACAATCAGCCCCAGCATTTT
>TRBJ2-5|many|13|TRBV10-3|.
CAIKGGAEETQYF
TGTGCCATCAAAGGCGGGGCAGAAGAGACCCAGTACTTC
>TRBJ1-3|.|16|TRBV7-4|.
CASSRPQEISGNTIYF
TGTGCCAGCAGCCGCCCTCAGGAGATCTCTGGAAACACCATATATTTT
>TRBJ1-5|many|15|TRBV7-2|TRBD1
CASSLDPRGVEPQHF
TGTGCCAGCAGCTTAGACCCCAGGGGGGTGGAGCCCCAGCATTTT